This TCR beta chain was observed in a study of OX40 agonist ivuxolimab in advanced cancers. The study in broad terms: Ivuxolimab was a fully human IgG2 agonistic monoclonal antibody targeting the costimulatory receptor OX40 (CD134). Peripheral TCRbeta sequencing aimed to test whether ivuxolimab altered TCR sequence diversity and caused clonal T-cell expansion. Patients were allowed to have had prior anti-PD-1, anti-PD-L1 or anti-CTLA-4 therapy, and 40% to 45% of the dose-escalation patients had previously received checkpoint inhibitors. A male proportion of roughly 85% and a mean age of about 60 years, ranging from roughly 20 to 80, were recorded for the dose-escalation cohort. Partial responses occurred in three dose-escalation patients, of whom one had hepatocellular carcinoma and two had cutaneous melanoma. The monotherapy dose-escalation portion (N ≈ 50 patients) of the phase I ivuxolimab trial is reported in the paper. Of the 50 or so patients in dose escalation, some 20 had hepatocellular carcinoma, about 15 had melanoma, 9 had renal cell carcinoma and 9 had head and neck cancer. Intravenous ivuxolimab was administered to patients every 2 weeks at six dose levels: 0.01, 0.1, 0.3, 1.5, 3 and 10 mg/kg. Here is what the overall study found, with its caveats: In the 0.1-3.0 mg/kg groups, partial responders had among the lowest normalized peripheral clonal expansion, particularly in CD8+ T cells. Low levels of normalized T-cell clonal expansion were also shown by some nonresponding patients. After ivuxolimab, expanded clones were on average more numerous among CD8+ T cells than among CD4+ T cells. The antigen specificity of the peripheral T cells that underwent clonal expansion was not determined. At doses of 0.1 to 3.0 mg/kg, clonal expansion of both CD4+ and CD8+ T cells in blood was seen between baseline and week 6.

Turning to this clone: Its recognized antigen is unknown. Per-base qualities were not stored, and no clone one base away is much larger.

Patients with a history of autoimmune disease or receiving systemic immunosuppression were excluded from the trial. In every dose cohort, peripheral blood was drawn for TCR sequencing at baseline, cycle 4 day 1, and cycle 7 day 1. Samples were obtained from an open-label, multicenter, first-in-human phase I dose-escalation trial of ivuxolimab. Adults with locally advanced or metastatic melanoma, renal cell carcinoma, hepatocellular carcinoma or head and neck squamous cell carcinoma were enrolled in the trial. Before TCR sequencing, CD4+ T cells and CD8+ T cells were sorted from peripheral blood as separate populations. To sequence the TCRbeta CDR3 region, genomic DNA was isolated from the sorted cells. The immunoSEQ Assay was used for sequencing of TCRbeta CDR3 regions. TCRdb holds this immuneACCESS table with in-frame rearrangements only. Some clones are missing; in checked studies, unresolved V genes explain under half, and the rest has no known cause. Across this sample there are some 80,000 clones, with 94% seen only once. The ten largest clones capture over 20% of the sample.

This sequence originates from an adult with an advanced solid tumor such as melanoma, head and neck, liver or kidney cancer. Here the sequenced sample was CD4+ or CD8+ T cells sorted from blood, taken in a trial of the OX40 agonist ivuxolimab.

The CDR3 is CSATYSSGELFF. The DNA reads as follows: TGCAGCGCCACTTACTCCTCCGGGGAGCTGTTTTTT. The sequence links TRBV29-1 to TRBJ2-2; a confident D gene designation cannot be given. Sequences SQVTM (CDR1) and ANQGSEA (CDR2) are obtained from the germline V gene. The CDR3 spans 12 residues, from the cysteine through the phenylalanine. The CDR3 DNA has 36 bases and is translated from base 1. V was cut back by 7 bases and J by 6 bases, leaving a gap of 12 bases between them.